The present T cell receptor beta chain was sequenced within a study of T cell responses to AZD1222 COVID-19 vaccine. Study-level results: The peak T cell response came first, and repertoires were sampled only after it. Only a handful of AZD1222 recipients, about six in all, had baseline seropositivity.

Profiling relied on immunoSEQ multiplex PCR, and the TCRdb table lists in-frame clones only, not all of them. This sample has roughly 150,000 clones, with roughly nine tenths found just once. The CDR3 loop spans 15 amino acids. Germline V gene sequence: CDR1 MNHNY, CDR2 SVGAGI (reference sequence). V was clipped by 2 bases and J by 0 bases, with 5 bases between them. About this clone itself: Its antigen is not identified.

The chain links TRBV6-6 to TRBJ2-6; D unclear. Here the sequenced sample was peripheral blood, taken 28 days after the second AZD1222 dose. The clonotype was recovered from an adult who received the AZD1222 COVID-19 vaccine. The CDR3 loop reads CASSYAVSGANVLTF. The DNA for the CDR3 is TGTGCCAGCAGTTACGCAGTCTCTGGGGCCAACGTCCTGACTTTC.